This T cell receptor beta chain was observed in a study of blood T cell repertoires in COVID-19. Germline CDR1 and CDR2: MGHDK and SYGVNS. This CDR3 has 16 residues. Trimming took 3 bases from V and 1 from J, leaving 15 bases between them. Authors' data handling: Estimation of nucleated cell counts relied on the amplification of reference gene primers. Sequenced by immunoSEQ multiplex PCR; TCRdb stores in-frame clones only, minus some. V, J and clone size reflect that table, while D and trimming were determined from the DNA. The table lists around 81,000 clones, 65% to 90% of them singletons. The genes are TRBV25-1 and TRBJ2-5, with D possibly being TRBD2 (7 bases). The sample comprised peripheral blood. This sequence was found in a man aged 80 or over with acute or convalescent COVID-19. The CDR3 is CASSDALGGGQETQYF. DNA of the CDR3: TGTGCCAGCAGTGACGCCCTGGGAGGGGGCCAAGAGACCCAGTACTTC.